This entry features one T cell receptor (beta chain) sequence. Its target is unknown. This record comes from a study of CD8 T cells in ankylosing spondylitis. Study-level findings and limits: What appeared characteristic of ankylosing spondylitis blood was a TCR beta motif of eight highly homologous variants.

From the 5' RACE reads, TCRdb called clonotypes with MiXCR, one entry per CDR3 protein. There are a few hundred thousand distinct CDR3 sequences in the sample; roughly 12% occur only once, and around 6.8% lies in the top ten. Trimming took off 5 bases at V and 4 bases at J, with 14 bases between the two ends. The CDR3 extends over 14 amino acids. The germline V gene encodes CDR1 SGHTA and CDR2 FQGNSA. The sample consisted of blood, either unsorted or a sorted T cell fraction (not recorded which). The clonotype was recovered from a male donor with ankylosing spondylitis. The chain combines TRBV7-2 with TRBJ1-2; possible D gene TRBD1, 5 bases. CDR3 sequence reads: CASSHLTEFYGYTF. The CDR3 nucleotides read TGTGCCAGCAGCCATCTGACAGAGTTCTATGGCTACACCTTC.